This T cell receptor beta chain was documented in a study of regulatory T cells in long-lasting Graves disease (dated by TCRdb to about 2021). The study in broad terms: Persistent Graves' disease meant more than 5 years of antithyroid drug treatment with TSH receptor autoantibodies that stayed positive. A total of some 35 samples underwent TCR sequencing: around 13 from persistent and roughly 20 from newly diagnosed Graves' disease patients. Patients with persistent Graves' disease were compared with patients with newly diagnosed Graves' disease using TCR sequencing and RNA sequencing of peripheral blood. The study was conducted in China and was registered as a clinical trial. In the clinical cohort, patients with persistent Graves' disease had used antithyroid drugs for an average of about 10 years. On the study overall, not on this receptor specifically: Persistent patients shared more public clonotypes among themselves (roughly 2,700) than newly diagnosed patients did (over 900). Peripheral blood alone was examined, since thyroid tissue, which constituted the primary lesion, could not be accessed. The authors noted that the small sample size was a limitation that may lower accuracy. Persistent Graves' disease patients showed lower TCR Shannon entropy and fewer highly expanded clones than newly diagnosed patients, suggesting clonal expansion. TRBV28, TRBJ1-2 and TRBJ2-5 were preferentially used in persistent disease, while TRBV20-1 and TRBJ2-1 were favored in newly diagnosed disease. Only the TCR beta chain was sequenced and analyzed.

V was cut back by 4 bases and J by 0 bases, leaving a gap of 15 bases between them. From a lookup of the germline V gene, CDR1 and CDR2 are SGHAT and FQNNGV. The CDR3 goes from the cysteine to the phenylalanine over 17 residues. This entry keeps only the CDR3 DNA: 51 bases, framed from base 1. This clonotype was picked up many times. The antigen it binds to is not known. No base qualities exist here, and no much larger clone lies one base off it. Sample time point, as interpreted from the label and publication: persistent/refractory GD, antithyroid drugs over 5 years with positive TRAb. For both TCR sequencing and RNA sequencing, RNA was extracted from PBMCs using TRIzol. The diagnosis of Graves' disease followed American Thyroid Association guidelines. Recruitment of patients was carried out at an endocrinology department in Xi'an, China. From each patient, around 9 milliliters of peripheral blood was collected into an EDTA anticoagulant tube. PBMCs were isolated by Ficoll Paque Plus density gradient separation without further T cell sorting. RNA quality was checked with an Agilent 2100 Bioanalyzer and agarose gel, and concentration with a NanoDrop 2000.

The library was obtained by multiplex PCR. Sequencing was performed on an Illumina HiSeq 4000. TCR beta libraries were built with iRepertoire HTBI primers and Arm-PCR amplification of CDR3 regions. Before sequencing, the PCR products went through gel purification. As for the authors' bioinformatics: Across samples, roughly 60 TRBV and 12 to 15 TRBJ segments were identified and used for gene usage analysis of CDR3 amino acid clonotypes. Filtered high-quality paired reads were merged into contigs using COPE and FqMerger. BLAST was used to align contigs to IMGT TRBV, TRBD and TRBJ reference genes, with CDR3 defined following IMGT. Clonotypes above 0.1% frequency were classified as highly expanded clones. Shannon entropy served as the measure of repertoire diversity, while the Gini coefficient captured V-J evenness. Clonotypes shared by more than one individual were considered public. TCRdb reanalyzed the raw reads on its own, using fastp at Q25 for trimming and MiXCR for clone calling, and kept in-frame beta chains. All rows with the same CDR3 protein become a single entry with the most common DNA and genes. TCRdb's processing, not the authors', yielded these V and J calls. This sample holds around 400,000 distinct CDR3 sequences; 21% were observed only once. Roughly an eighth of the sample comes from the top ten.

This material consisted of peripheral blood mononuclear cells (PBMCs), taken when the disease was refractory, from a patient treated with antithyroid drugs. The clonotype comes from a female donor with Graves disease. The V and J segments used are TRBV11-2 and TRBJ2-2; the D segment could be TRBD2, given 5 matching bases. The bases read TGTGCCAGCAGCTACCCGATGAGGGCACCGAACACCGGGGAGCTGTTTTTT. It codes for CASSYPMRAPNTGELFF.